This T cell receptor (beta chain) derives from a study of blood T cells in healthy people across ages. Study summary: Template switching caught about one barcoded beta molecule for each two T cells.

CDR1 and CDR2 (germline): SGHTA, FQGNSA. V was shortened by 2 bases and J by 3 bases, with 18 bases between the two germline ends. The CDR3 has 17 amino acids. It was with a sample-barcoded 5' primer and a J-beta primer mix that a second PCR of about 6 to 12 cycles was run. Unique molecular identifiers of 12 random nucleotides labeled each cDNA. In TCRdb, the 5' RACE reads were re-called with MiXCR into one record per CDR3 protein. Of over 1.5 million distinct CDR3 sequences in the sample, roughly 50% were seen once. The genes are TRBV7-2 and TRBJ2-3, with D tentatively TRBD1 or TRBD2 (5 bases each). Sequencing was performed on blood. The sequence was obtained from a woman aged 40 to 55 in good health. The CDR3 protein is CASSLKGQEARTDTQYF. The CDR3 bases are TGTGCCAGCAGCTTAAAGGGGCAGGAGGCGCGAACAGATACGCAGTATTTT. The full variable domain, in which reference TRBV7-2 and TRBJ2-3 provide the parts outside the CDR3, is GAGVSQSPSNKVTEKGKDVELRCDPISGHTALYWYRQSLGQGLEFLIYFQGNSAPDKSGLPSDRFSAERTGGSVSTLTIQRTQQEDSAVYLCASSLKGQEARTDTQYFGPGTRLTVL.